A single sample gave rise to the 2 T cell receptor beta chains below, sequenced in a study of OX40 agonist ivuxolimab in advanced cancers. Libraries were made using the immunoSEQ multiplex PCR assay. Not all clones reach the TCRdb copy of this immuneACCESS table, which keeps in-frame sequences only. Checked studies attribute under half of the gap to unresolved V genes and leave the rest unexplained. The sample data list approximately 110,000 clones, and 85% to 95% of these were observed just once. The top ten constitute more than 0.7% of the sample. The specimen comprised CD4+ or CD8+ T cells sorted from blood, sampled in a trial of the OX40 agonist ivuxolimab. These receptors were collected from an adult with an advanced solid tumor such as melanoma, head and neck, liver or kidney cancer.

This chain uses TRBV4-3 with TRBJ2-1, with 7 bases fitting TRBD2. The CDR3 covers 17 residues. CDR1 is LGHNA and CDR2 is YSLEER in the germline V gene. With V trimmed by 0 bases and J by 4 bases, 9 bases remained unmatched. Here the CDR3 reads CASSQDHQRDGYNEQFF. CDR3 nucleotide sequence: TGCGCCAGCAGCCAAGATCACCAGCGGGATGGATACAATGAGCAGTTCTTC.

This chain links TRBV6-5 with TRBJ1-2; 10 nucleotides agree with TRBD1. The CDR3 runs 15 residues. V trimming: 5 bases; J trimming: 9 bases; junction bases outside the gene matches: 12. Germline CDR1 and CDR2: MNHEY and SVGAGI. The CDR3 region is CASSQPGTGVASYTF. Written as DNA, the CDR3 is TGTGCCAGCAGTCAGCCCGGGACAGGGGTGGCGAGCTACACCTTC.